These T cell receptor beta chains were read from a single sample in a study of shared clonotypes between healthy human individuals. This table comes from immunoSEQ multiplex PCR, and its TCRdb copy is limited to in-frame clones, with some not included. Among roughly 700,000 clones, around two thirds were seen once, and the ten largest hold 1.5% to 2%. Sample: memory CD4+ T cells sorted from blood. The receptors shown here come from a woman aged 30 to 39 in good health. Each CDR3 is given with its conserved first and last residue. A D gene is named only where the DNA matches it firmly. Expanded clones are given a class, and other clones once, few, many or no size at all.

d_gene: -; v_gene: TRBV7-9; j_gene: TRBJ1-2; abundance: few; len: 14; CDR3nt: TGTGCCAGCAGCTTCAGGGATCCTAACTATGGCTACACCTTC; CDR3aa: CASSFRDPNYGYTF
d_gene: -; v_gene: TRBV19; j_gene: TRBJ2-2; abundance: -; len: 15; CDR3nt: TGTGCCAGTAGTAATCCCCGCGTGGGCACCGGGGAGCTGTTTTTT; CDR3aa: CASSNPRVGTGELFF
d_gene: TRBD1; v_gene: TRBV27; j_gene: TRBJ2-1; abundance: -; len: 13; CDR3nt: TGTGCCAGCGAGGGACAGGGGAGCAATGAGCAGTTCTTC; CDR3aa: CASEGQGSNEQFF
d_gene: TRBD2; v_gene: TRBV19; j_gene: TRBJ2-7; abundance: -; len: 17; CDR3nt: TGTGCCAGTAGTATAGGAGGCCGGCTAGCGGGATACAACGAGCAGTACTTC; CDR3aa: CASSIGGRLAGYNEQYF
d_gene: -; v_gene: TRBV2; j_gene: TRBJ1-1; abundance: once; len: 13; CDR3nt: TGTGCCAGCAGGAGGAGGGAGGTCACTGAAGCTTTCTTT; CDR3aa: CASRRREVTEAFF
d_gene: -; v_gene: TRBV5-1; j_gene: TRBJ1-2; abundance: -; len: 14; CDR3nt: TGCGCCAGCAGCTTGGACGGACAGTCCTATGGCTACACCTTC; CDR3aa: CASSLDGQSYGYTF
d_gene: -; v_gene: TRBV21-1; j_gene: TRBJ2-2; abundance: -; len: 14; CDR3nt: TGTGCCCGACTCAGGGGGCCGAACACCGGGGAGCTGTTTTTT; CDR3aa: CARLRGPNTGELFF
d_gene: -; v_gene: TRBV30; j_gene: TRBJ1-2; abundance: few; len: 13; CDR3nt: TGTGCCTCCTCTATTGGGGGGCCGGAAGGCTACACCTTC; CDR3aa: CASSIGGPEGYTF
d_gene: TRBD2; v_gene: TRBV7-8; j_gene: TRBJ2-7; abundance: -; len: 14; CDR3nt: TGTGCCAGCAGCTTAACTAGCGGGAGTGACGAGCAGTACTTC; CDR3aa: CASSLTSGSDEQYF
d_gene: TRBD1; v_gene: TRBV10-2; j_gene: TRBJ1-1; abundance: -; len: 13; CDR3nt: TGCGCCAGCAGTGTCGACAGGGAAACTGAAGCTTTCTTT; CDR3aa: CASSVDRETEAFF
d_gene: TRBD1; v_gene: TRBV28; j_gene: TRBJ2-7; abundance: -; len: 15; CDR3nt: TGTGCCAGCACCGTGATTGGACAGGGTCCCTACGAGCAGTACTTC; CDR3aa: CASTVIGQGPYEQYF
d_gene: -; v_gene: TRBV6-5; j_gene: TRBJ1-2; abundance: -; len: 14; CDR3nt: TGTGCCAGCAGTTACAATCGGGGTGACTATGGCTACACCTTC; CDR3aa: CASSYNRGDYGYTF
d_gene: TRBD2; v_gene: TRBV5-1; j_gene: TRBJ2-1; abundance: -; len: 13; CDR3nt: TGCGCCAGCGCTGGGGACTACTACAATGAGCAGTTCTTC; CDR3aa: CASAGDYYNEQFF
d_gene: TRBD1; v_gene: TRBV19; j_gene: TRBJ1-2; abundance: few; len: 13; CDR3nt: TGTGCCAGTGCCGGGACAGCTACAGGAGGCTACACCTTC; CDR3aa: CASAGTATGGYTF
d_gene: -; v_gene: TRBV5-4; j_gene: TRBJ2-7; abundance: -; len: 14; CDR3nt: TGTGCCAGCAGCCCCGGGACCGACAGCTACGAGCAGTACTTC; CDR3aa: CASSPGTDSYEQYF
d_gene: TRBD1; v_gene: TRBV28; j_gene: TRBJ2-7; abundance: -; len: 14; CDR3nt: TGTGCCAGTTTGAGGACAGGGAAAAAAGTAGCGCAGTACTTC; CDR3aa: CASLRTGKKVAQYF
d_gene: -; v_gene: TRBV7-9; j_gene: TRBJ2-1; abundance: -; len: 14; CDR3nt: TGTGCCAGCAGCTTAAGTGGACCCTCCAATGAGCAGTTCTTC; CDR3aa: CASSLSGPSNEQFF
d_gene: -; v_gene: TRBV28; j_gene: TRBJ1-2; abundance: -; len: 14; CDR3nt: TGTGCCAGCAGTTTGGGACCAGGGGTCTATGGCTACACCTTC; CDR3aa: CASSLGPGVYGYTF
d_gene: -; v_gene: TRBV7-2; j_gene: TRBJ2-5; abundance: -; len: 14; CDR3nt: TGTGCCAGCAGCTTAGGAGGGTTCCAAGAGACCCAGTACTTC; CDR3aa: CASSLGGFQETQYF
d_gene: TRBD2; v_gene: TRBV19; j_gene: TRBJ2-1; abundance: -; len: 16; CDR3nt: TGTGCCAGTAGTATCAGGCAGACTAGCGAAGACAATGAGCAGTTCTTC; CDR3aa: CASSIRQTSEDNEQFF
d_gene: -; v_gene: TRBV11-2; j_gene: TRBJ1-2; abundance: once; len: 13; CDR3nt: TGTGCCAGCAGCCTGGGAGAGGGCTATGGCTACACCTTC; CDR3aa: CASSLGEGYGYTF
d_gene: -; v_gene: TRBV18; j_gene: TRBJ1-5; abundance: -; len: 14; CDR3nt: TGTGCCAGCTCACCACTTCACATTAATCAGCCCCAGCATTTT; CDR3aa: CASSPLHINQPQHF
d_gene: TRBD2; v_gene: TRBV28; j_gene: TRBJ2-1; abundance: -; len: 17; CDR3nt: TGTGCCAGCAGTTTTATTAGTGCGGGAGTCCTGAACAATGAGCAGTTCTTC; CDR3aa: CASSFISAGVLNNEQFF
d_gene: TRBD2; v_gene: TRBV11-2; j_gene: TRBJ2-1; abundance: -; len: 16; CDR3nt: TGTGCCAGCAGCTTAGATCTAAGCGGGAGGGCCCGCGGGCAGTTCTTC; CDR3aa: CASSLDLSGRARGQFF
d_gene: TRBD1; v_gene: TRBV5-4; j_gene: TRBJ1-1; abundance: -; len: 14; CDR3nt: TGTGCCAGCACGGTGGGGCAGGGGGACACTGAAGCTTTCTTT; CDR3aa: CASTVGQGDTEAFF
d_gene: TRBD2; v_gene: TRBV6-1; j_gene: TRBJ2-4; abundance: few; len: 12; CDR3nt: TGTGCCACGGCTAGCGGATGGAACATTCAGTACTTC; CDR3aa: CATASGWNIQYF
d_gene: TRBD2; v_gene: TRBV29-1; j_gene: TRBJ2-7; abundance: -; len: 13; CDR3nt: TGCAGCGTGAGAAGCGGGGCTTCCTACGAGCAGTACTTC; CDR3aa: CSVRSGASYEQYF
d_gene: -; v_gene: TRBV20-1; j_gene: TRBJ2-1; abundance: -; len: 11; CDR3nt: TGCAGTGCTAGTGGAGGGCTTGAGCAGTTCTTC; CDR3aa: CSASGGLEQFF
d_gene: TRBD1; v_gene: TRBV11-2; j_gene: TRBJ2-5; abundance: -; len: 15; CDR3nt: TGTGCCAGCAGCCTGGGACAGGGGCCTATAGAGACCCAGTACTTC; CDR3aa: CASSLGQGPIETQYF
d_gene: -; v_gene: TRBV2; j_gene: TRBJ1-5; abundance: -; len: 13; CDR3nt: TGTGCCAGCAGTGACGCAGGGTACCAGCCCCAGCATTTT; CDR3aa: CASSDAGYQPQHF